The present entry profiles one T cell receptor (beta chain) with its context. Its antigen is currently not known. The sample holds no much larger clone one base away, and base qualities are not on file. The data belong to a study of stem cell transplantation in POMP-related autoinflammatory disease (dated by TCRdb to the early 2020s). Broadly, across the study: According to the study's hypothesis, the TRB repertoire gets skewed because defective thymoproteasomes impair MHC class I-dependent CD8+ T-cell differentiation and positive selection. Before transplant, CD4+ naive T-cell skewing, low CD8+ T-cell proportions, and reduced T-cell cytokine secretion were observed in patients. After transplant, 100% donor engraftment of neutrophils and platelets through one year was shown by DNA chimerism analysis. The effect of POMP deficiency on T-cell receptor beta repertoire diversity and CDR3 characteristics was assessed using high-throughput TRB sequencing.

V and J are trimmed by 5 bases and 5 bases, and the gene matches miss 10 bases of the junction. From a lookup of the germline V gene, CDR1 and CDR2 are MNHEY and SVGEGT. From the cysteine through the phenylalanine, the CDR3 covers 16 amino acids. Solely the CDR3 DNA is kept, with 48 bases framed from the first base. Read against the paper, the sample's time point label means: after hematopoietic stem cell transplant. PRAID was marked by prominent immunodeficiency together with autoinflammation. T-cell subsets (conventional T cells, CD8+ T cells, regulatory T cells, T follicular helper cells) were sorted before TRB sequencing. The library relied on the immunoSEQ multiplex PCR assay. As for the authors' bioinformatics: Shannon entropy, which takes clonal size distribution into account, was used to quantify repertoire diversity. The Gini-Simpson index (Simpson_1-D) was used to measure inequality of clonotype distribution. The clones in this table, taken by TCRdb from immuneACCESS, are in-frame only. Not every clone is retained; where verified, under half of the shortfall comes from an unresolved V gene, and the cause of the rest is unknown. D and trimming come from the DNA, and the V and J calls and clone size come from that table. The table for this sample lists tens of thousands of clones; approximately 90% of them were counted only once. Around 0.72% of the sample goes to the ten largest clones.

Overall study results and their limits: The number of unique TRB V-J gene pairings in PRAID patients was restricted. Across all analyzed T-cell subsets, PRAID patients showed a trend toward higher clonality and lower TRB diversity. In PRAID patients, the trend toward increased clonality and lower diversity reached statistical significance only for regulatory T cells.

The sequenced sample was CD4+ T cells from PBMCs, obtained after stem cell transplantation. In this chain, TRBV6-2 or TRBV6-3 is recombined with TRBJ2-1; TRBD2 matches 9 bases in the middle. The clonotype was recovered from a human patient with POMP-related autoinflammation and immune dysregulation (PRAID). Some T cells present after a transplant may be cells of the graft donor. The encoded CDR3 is CASSPLAGGPNNEQFF. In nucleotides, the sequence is TGTGCCAGCAGTCCCCTGGCGGGAGGGCCAAACAATGAGCAGTTCTTC.